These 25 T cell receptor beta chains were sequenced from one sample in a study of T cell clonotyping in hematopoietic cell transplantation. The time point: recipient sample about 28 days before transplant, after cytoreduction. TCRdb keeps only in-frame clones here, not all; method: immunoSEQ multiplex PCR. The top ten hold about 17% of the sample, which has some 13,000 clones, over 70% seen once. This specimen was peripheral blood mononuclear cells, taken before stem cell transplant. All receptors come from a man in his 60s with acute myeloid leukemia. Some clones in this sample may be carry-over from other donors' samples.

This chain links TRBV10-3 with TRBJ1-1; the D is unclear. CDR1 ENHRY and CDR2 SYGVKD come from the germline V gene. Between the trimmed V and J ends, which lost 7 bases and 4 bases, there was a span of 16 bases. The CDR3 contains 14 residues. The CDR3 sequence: CAITVGSVSTEAFF. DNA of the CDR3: TGTGCCATCACTGTTGGAAGCGTAAGCACTGAAGCTTTCTTT.

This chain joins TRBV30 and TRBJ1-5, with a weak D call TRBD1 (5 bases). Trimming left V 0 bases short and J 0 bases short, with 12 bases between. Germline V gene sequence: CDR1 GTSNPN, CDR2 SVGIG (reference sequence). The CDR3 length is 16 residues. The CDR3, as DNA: TGTGCCTGGAGTGTATATTCCAGGGTTAGCAATCAGCCCCAGCATTTT. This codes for CAWSVYSRVSNQPQHF.

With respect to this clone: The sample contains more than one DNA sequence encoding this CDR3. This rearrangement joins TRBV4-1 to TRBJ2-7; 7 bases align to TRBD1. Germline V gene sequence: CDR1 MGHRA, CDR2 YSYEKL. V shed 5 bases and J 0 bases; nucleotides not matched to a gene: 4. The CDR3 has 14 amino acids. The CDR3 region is CASSWTGSSYEQYF. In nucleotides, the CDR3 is TGCGCCAGCAGCTGGACAGGTTCCTCCTACGAGCAGTACTTC.

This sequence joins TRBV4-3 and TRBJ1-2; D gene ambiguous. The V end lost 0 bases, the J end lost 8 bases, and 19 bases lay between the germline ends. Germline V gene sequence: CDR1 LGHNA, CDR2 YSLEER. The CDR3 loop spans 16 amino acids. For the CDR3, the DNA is TGCGCCAGCAGCCAAGAATTACCGGGGTCCTCGGCCGGCTACACCTTC. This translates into CASSQELPGSSAGYTF.

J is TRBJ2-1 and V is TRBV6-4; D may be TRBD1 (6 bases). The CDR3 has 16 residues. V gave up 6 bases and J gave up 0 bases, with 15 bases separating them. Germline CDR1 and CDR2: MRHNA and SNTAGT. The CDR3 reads CASSPKGVRSYNEQFF. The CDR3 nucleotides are TGTGCCAGCAGCCCCAAGGGGGTTCGCTCCTACAATGAGCAGTTCTTC.

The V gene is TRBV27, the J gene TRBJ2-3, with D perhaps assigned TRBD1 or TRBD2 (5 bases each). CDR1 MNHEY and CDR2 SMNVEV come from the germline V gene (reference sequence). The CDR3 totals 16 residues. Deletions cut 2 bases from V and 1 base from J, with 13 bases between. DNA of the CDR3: TGTGCCAGCAGTTTACTTGGGTTGGGGGGCACAGATACGCAGTATTTT. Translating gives CASSLLGLGGTDTQYF.

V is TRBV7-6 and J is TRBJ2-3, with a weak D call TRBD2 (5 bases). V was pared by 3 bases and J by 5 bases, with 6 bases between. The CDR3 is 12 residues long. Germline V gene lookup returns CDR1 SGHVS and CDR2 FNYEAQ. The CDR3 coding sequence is TGTGCCAGCAGCTTCGGAGGAGATACGCAGTATTTT. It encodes CASSFGGDTQYF.

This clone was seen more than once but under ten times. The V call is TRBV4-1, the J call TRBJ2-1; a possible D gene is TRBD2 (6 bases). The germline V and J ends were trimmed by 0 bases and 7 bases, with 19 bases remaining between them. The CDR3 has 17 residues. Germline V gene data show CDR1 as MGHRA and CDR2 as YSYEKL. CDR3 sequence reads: CASSQDQGLVSGNEQFF. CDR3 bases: TGCGCCAGCAGCCAAGATCAGGGACTCGTATCTGGGAATGAGCAGTTCTTC.

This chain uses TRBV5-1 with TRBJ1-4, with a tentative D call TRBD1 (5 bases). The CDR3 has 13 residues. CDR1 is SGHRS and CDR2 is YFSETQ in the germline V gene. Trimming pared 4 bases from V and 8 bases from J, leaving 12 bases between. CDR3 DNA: TGCGCCAGCAGCCGTGGGGACTACGAAAAACTGTTTTTT. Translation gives CASSRGDYEKLFF.

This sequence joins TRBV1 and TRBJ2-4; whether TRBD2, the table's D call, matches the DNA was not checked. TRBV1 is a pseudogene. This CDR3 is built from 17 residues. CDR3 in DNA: TGCACCAGCAGCCAACTCGTCGGGGGGGCCGTCAAAAACATTCAGTACTTC. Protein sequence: CTSSQLVGGAVKNIQYF.

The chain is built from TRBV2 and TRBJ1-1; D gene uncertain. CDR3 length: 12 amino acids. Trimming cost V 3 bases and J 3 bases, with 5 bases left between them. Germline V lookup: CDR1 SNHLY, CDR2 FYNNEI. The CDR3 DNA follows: TGTGCCAGCAGTGACAGACACACTGAAGCTTTCTTT. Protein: CASSDRHTEAFF.

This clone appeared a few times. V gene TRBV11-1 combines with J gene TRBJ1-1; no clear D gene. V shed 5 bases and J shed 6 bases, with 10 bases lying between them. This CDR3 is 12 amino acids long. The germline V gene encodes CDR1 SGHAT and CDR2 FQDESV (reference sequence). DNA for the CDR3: TGTGCCAGCAGCGTATATGGTGCTGAAGCTTTCTTT. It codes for CASSVYGAEAFF.

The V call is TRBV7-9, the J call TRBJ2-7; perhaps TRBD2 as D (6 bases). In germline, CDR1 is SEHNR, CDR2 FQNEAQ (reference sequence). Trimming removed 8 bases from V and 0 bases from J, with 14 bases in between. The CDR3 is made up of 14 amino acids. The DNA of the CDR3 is TGTGCCAGCGGATCTCCCGGGGGCTCCTACGAGCAGTACTTC. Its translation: CASGSPGGSYEQYF.

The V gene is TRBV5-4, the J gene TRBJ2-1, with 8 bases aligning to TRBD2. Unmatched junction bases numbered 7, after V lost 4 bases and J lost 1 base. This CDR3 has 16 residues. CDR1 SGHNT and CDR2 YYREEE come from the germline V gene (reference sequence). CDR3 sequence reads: CASSPSGGLSYNEQFF. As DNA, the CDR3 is TGTGCCAGCAGCCCGAGCGGGGGCCTTTCCTACAATGAGCAGTTCTTC.

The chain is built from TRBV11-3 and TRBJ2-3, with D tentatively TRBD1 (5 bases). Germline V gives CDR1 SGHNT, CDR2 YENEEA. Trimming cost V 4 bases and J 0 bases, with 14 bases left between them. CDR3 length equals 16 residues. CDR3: CASSSQGADSTDTQYF. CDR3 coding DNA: TGTGCCAGCAGCTCACAAGGGGCGGACAGCACAGATACGCAGTATTTT. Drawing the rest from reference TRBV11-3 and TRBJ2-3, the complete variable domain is EAGVVQSPRYKIIEKKQPVAFWCNPISGHNTLYWYLQNLGQGPELLIRYENEEAVDDSQLPKDRFSAERLKGVDSTLKIQPAELGDSAVYLCASSSQGADSTDTQYFGPGTRLTVL.

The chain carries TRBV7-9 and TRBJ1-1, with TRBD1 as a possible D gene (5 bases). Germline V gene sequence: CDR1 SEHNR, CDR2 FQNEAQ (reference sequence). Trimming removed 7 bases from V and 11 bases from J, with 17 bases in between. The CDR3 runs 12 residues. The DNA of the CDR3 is TGTGCCAGCACCTGGAGGGACTTGGGGGCTTTCTTT. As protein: CASTWRDLGAFF.

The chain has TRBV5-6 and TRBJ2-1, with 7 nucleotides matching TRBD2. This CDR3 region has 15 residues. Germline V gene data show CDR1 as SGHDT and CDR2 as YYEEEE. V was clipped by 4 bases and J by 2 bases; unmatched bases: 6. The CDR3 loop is CASSTRGGTYNEQFF. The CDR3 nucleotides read TGTGCCAGCAGCACCCGCGGGGGTACCTACAATGAGCAGTTCTTC.

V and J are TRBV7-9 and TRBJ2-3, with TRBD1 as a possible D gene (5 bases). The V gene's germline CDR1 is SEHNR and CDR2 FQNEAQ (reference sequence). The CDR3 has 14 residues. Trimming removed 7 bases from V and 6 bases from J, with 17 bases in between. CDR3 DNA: TGTGCCAGCACCAGAGGCAGGGCGACGGATACGCAGTATTTT. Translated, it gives CASTRGRATDTQYF.

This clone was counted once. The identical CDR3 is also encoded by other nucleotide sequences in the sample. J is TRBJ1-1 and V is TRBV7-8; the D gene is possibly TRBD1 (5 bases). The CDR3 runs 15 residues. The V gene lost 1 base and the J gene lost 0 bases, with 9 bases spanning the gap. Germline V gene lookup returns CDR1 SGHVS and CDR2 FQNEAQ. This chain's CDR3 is CASSLVDRMNTEAFF. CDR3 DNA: TGTGCCAGCAGCTTAGTCGACAGAATGAACACTGAAGCTTTCTTT.

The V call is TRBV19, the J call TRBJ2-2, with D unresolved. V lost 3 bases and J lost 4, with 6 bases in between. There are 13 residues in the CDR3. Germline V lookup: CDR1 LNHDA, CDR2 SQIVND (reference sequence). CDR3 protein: CASSMRTTGELFF. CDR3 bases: TGTGCCAGTAGTATGAGGACCACCGGGGAGCTGTTTTTT. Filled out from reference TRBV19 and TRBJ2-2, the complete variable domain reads DGGITQSPKYLFRKEGQNVTLSCEQNLNHDAMYWYRQDPGQGLRLIYYSQIVNDFQKGDIAEGYSVSREKKESFPLTVTSAQKNPTAFYLCASSMRTTGELFFGEGSRLTVL.

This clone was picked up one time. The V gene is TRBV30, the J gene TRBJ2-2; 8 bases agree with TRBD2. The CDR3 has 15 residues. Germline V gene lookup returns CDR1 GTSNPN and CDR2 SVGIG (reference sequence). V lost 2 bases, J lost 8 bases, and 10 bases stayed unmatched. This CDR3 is CAWSRGLSGGGELFF. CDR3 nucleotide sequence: TGTGCCTGGAGTCGAGGGTTGAGCGGGGGTGGGGAGCTGTTTTTT.

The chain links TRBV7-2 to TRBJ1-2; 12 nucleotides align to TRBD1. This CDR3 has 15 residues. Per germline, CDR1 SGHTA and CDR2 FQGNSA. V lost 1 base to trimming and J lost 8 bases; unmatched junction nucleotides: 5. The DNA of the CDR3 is TGTGCCAGCAGCTTAGGGGGACAGGGGGCGGAGGGCTACACCTTC. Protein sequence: CASSLGGQGAEGYTF. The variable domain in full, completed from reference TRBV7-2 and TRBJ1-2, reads GAGVSQSPSNKVTEKGKDVELRCDPISGHTALYWYRQSLGQGLEFLIYFQGNSAPDKSGLPSDRFSAERTGGSVSTLTIQRTQQEDSAVYLCASSLGGQGAEGYTFGSGTRLTVV.

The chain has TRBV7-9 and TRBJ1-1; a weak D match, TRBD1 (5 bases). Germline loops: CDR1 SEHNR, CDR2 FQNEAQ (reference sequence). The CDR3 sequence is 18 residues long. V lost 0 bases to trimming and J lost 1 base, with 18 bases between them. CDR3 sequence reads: CASSLANMRGAWNTEAFF. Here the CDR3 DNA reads TGTGCCAGCAGCTTAGCGAACATGAGGGGCGCGTGGAACACTGAAGCTTTCTTT.

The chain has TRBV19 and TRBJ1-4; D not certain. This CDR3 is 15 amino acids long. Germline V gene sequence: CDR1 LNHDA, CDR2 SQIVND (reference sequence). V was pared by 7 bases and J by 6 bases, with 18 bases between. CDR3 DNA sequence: TGTGCCAGTACCTCAATGACTGAGAACTATGAAAAACTGTTTTTT. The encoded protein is CASTSMTENYEKLFF.

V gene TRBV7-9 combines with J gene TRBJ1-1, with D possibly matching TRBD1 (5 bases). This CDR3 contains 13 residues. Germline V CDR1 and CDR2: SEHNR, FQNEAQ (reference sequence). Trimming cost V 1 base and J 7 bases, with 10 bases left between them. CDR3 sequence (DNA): TGTGCCAGCAGCTTAGAAACAGGAGGTGAAGCTTTCTTT. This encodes CASSLETGGEAFF. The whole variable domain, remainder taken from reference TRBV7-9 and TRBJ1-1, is DTGVSQNPRHKITKRGQNVTFRCDPISEHNRLYWYRQTLGQGPEFLTYFQNEAQLEKSRLLSDRFSAERPKGSFSTLEIQRTEQGDSAMYLCASSLETGGEAFFGQGTRLTVV.